The 15 T cell receptor beta chains below were found in one sample sequenced in a study of cytomegalovirus exposure and HLA in healthy donors. Both 60 Vbeta primers and 13 Jbeta primers went into the PCR. The table came from immunoSEQ multiplex PCR; TCRdb's copy has only in-frame clones and leaves some out. The table has approximately 300,000 clones, 80% seen once. The specimen sequenced was PBMCs. The receptors stem from a girl aged 2 to 10 in good health and CMV-seronegative.

This chain connects TRBV12-5 to TRBJ1-1, with TRBD1 matching 9 bases. This CDR3 region has 18 residues. V lost 5 bases and J lost 4; bases outside the gene matches: 17. Germline loops: CDR1 LGHNT, CDR2 FRNRAP. CDR3 region: CASGGRDRVNAWVTEAFF. CDR3 nucleotide sequence: TGTGCTAGTGGTGGCCGGGACAGGGTAAATGCTTGGGTCACTGAAGCTTTCTTT. The variable domain in full, with the rest retrieved from reference TRBV12-5 and TRBJ1-1, is DARVTQTPRHKVTEMGQEVTMRCQPILGHNTVFWYRQTMMQGLELLAYFRNRAPLDDSGMPKDRFSAEMPDATLATLKIQPSEPRDSAVYFCASGGRDRVNAWVTEAFFGQGTRLTVV.

The genes are TRBV23-1 and TRBJ1-1; 8 nucleotides line up with TRBD1. TRBV23-1 belongs to the ORF category, with a function that is uncertain. This CDR3 contains 18 residues. After removal of 2 bases from V and 3 bases from J, the junction contained 14 bases not matched to a gene. CDR3 in amino acids: CASSQQTLHRGRDTEAFF. The CDR3 DNA reads TGCGCCAGCAGTCAACAAACACTCCACAGGGGGAGAGACACTGAAGCTTTCTTT.

The genes are TRBV2 and TRBJ2-7, with D perhaps TRBD2 (5 bases). This CDR3 spans 11 amino acids. V lost 2 bases and J 6 bases, leaving 5 bases between the germline ends. The germline gives CDR1 SNHLY, CDR2 FYNNEI. The CDR3: CASSELAEQYF. For the CDR3, the DNA is TGTGCCAGCAGTGAACTAGCCGAGCAGTACTTC.

V gene TRBV28 combines with J gene TRBJ2-7, with TRBD2 identical over 13 bases. Germline loops: CDR1 MDHEN, CDR2 SYDVKM. The CDR3 length is 15 residues. With V trimmed by 6 bases and J by 2 bases, 4 bases remained unmatched. The CDR3 sequence is CASSFGTSGTYEQYF. The CDR3 DNA reads as TGTGCCAGCAGCTTTGGGACTAGCGGGACCTACGAGCAGTACTTC.

This clone came up once. In nucleotides, the CDR3 is TGTGCCTGGAGTGTACAGGGGGCGATAGGGAATTCACCCCTCCACTTT. It yields the protein CAWSVQGAIGNSPLHF. The gene calls are TRBV30 and TRBJ1-6, with 9 bases matching TRBD1. The CDR3 sequence is 16 residues long. The germline gives CDR1 GTSNPN, CDR2 SVGIG (reference sequence). The V gene end was trimmed by 0 bases and the J gene end by 7 bases; junction bases not matched to a gene: 7.

CDR3 sequence reads: CASSYQDSLTEAFF. The CDR3 DNA reads TGTGCCAGCAGTTACCAGGACAGTTTAACTGAAGCTTTCTTT. This chain links TRBV6-5 with TRBJ1-1, with D tentatively TRBD1 (6 bases). The CDR3 runs 14 residues. CDR1 is MNHEY and CDR2 is SVGAGI in the germline V gene. V dropped 2 bases and J dropped 5 bases, with 12 bases sitting between them.

The chain couples TRBV5-6 to TRBJ2-7; the D is unclear. The CDR3 consists of 14 residues. V was trimmed by 0 bases and J by 1 base, leaving 8 bases between them. The germline V gene has CDR1 SGHDT and CDR2 YYEEEE. The DNA of the CDR3 is TGTGCCAGCAGCTTGGCCACGGTTTCCTACGAGCAGTACTTC. As protein: CASSLATVSYEQYF.

The chain is built from TRBV10-2 and TRBJ2-1; a possible D gene is TRBD2 (5 bases). The length of the CDR3 is 11 residues. V was cut by 7 bases and J by 10 bases, with 11 bases left in between. From germline, CDR1 is WSHSY and CDR2 SAAADI. For the CDR3, the DNA is TGCGCCAGCACCGGCTCGGGGGAGCAGTTCTTC. This encodes CASTGSGEQFF.

The chain employs TRBV13 and TRBJ2-5; 13 bases match TRBD2. Germline V lookup: CDR1 PRHDT, CDR2 FYEKMQ (reference sequence). This CDR3 contains 18 residues. V lost 6 bases, J lost 3 bases, and 13 bases stayed unmatched. The CDR3 nucleotides are TGTGCCAGCAGTTTTAGGGCGGGGACTAGCGGGGAGGAAGAGACCCAGTACTTC. Translation: CASSFRAGTSGEEETQYF.

The V call is TRBV6-1, the J call TRBJ1-2; D not resolved. Trimming took 6 bases from V and 6 from J, leaving 8 bases between them. The CDR3 covers 11 residues. CDR1 is MNHNS, CDR2 SASEGT, per germline. The CDR3 nucleotides are TGTGCCAGCAGCCGAGGGAATGGCTACACCTTC. Encoded protein: CASSRGNGYTF.

This chain joins TRBV2 and TRBJ2-7; 9 bases are a match to TRBD1. From germline, CDR1 is SNHLY and CDR2 FYNNEI. After removal of 0 bases from V and 0 bases from J, the junction contained 12 bases not matched to a gene. The CDR3 is 19 residues long. In nucleotides, the CDR3 is TGTGCCAGCAGTGAAGCGAGGATAGTGACAGGGGGGATCTCCTACGAGCAGTACTTC. Translated: CASSEARIVTGGISYEQYF.

The CDR3 spells CSVESPGVTTEAFF. As DNA, the CDR3 is TGCAGCGTTGAATCGCCGGGGGTAACCACTGAAGCTTTCTTT. The chain combines TRBV29-1 with TRBJ1-1; weak D call: TRBD1 (5 bases). There are 14 residues in the CDR3. Germline lookup yields CDR1 SQVTM and CDR2 ANQGSEA. Trimming stripped 2 bases from V and 4 bases from J, with 14 bases between. Together with reference TRBV29-1 and TRBJ1-1, the CDR3 gives the full variable domain: SAVISQKPSRDICQRGTSLTIQCQVDSQVTMMFWYRQQPGQSLTLIATANQGSEATYESGFVIDKFPISRPNLTFSTLTVSNMSPEDSSIYLCSVESPGVTTEAFFGQGTRLTVV.

The chain has TRBV21-1 and TRBJ2-1; the D call of TRBD2 is as the table states it, not checked on the DNA. TRBV21-1 is a pseudogene segment. The CDR3 sequence is 15 residues long. CDR3 nucleotide sequence: TGTGCCAGCAGCCCCCCCGGGGGGGCGACCGGTGAGCAGTTCTTC. Translated, it gives CASSPPGGATGEQFF.

This sequence joins TRBV28 and TRBJ2-7; D uncertain. Between the trimmed V and J ends, which lost 3 bases and 0 bases, there was a span of 12 bases. This CDR3 region has 15 residues. Germline assignment: CDR1 MDHEN and CDR2 SYDVKM. The DNA for the CDR3 is TGTGCCAGCAGTTTCTTCAGTACAGCCTCCTACGAGCAGTACTTC. Amino acid sequence: CASSFFSTASYEQYF.

The chain recombines TRBV6-5 with TRBJ1-6, with 10 bases fitting TRBD1. V was pared by 5 bases and J by 10 bases, with 2 bases of the junction left unmatched. The germline gives CDR1 MNHEY, CDR2 SVGAGI. The CDR3 contains 13 residues. The CDR3 DNA follows: TGTGCCAGCAGTGGGACAGGGGTGTCACCCCTCCACTTT. Residues: CASSGTGVSPLHF.